Each of the 9 T cell receptor beta chains below was sequenced from the same sample in a study of T-cell memory formation after mild COVID-19. TCRdb reprocessed the 5' RACE reads with MiXCR, giving one entry per CDR3 protein. The top ten clones hold 20% to 25% of a sample with hundreds of thousands of distinct CDR3 sequences, approximately 19% of them seen once. Input material: PBMCs or a T cell subset sorted from them (not recorded which). These receptors were collected from a man younger than 35 who had mild COVID-19 (a few samples of this study predate the infection). Cell type and time point are not known.

Notes on this clonotype: A much larger clone differs from this one at a single base, so this may be a read error. The V and J genes are TRBV5-6 and TRBJ1-5; TRBD1 matches at 7 bases. The CDR3 is made up of 13 amino acids. With V trimmed by 4 bases and J by 4 bases, 2 bases remained unmatched. Looked up from germline, CDR1 is SGHDT and CDR2 is YYEEEE. As DNA, the CDR3 is TGTGCCAGCAGCGCGACAGGGAATCAGCCCCAGCATTTT. Amino acids: CASSATGNQPQHF.

In its sample, this clonotype was seen a few times. V is TRBV7-9 and J is TRBJ1-1, with D perhaps matching TRBD1 (5 bases). From germline, CDR1 is SEHNR and CDR2 FQNEAQ (reference sequence). The CDR3 has 14 amino acids. Trimming cost V 3 bases and J 1 base, with 9 bases left between them. The DNA of the CDR3 is TGTGCCAGCAGCTTCGAAGACAGGAACACTGAAGCTTTCTTT. This encodes CASSFEDRNTEAFF.

This clonotype was seen a few times. The genes are TRBV29-1 and TRBJ1-2; TRBD1 agrees at 9 bases. J lost 8 bases, V lost 6 bases, and 7 bases had no gene match. Germline CDR1 reads SQVTM; CDR2 reads ANQGSEA. The CDR3 has 12 amino acids. DNA for the CDR3: TGCAGCGTGTCGGGACAGGGAGGCGGCTACACCTTC. This gives the protein CSVSGQGGGYTF.

This clonotype came up a few times. V and J are TRBV7-2 and TRBJ2-5, with 7 bases fitting TRBD1. Germline V gives CDR1 SGHTA, CDR2 FQGNSA. The CDR3 consists of 13 residues. Trimming took 5 bases from V and 14 from J; bases not matched to a gene: 14. The DNA for the CDR3 is TGTGCCAGCAGCCCCCGGACAGGACCTTGGGGCTACTTC. Encoded protein: CASSPRTGPWGYF.

This clonotype was seen a few times. The chain links TRBV7-9 to TRBJ1-1; 10 nucleotides agree with TRBD1. This CDR3 has 14 residues. The junction had 5 bases not matched to a gene; V was cut back by 5 bases and J by 5 bases. Per germline, CDR1 SEHNR and CDR2 FQNEAQ (reference sequence). The chain's CDR3 is CASSAGQGWTEAFF. The CDR3 nucleotides read TGTGCCAGCAGCGCGGGACAGGGGTGGACTGAAGCTTTCTTT.

The chain is built from TRBV7-9 and TRBJ1-1, with D perhaps matching TRBD1 (5 bases). Trimming cost V 5 bases and J 7 bases, with 14 bases left between them. Germline V gene lookup returns CDR1 SEHNR and CDR2 FQNEAQ (reference sequence). The CDR3 covers 13 residues. The chain's CDR3 is CASSGDREVEAFF. In nucleotides, the CDR3 is TGTGCCAGCAGCGGCGACAGAGAGGTTGAAGCTTTCTTT.

This clonotype was counted only a few times. The V and J genes are TRBV7-3 and TRBJ2-5, with 7 bases aligning to TRBD1. This CDR3 contains 13 residues. From germline, CDR1 is SGHTA and CDR2 FQGTGA. The V gene end was trimmed by 5 bases and the J gene end by 3 bases; junction bases not matched to a gene: 3. CDR3 sequence reads: CASSGQAEETQYF. CDR3 sequence (DNA): TGTGCCAGCAGCGGACAGGCAGAAGAGACCCAGTACTTC.

This clonotype was observed many times. The rearrangement links TRBV4-3 to TRBJ2-2; 12 nucleotides match TRBD2. The CDR3 is made up of 18 amino acids. The V and J ends lost 4 bases and 3 bases, in that order; junction bases with no gene match: 9. Germline V gene lookup returns CDR1 LGHNA and CDR2 YSLEER. CDR3 sequence: CASSPITSGGSDTGELFF. CDR3 in DNA: TGCGCCAGCAGCCCTATCACTAGCGGGGGGTCGGACACCGGGGAGCTGTTTTTT.

In its sample, this clonotype was seen a few times. J is TRBJ1-1 and V is TRBV7-2; TRBD1 matches 10 bases. V shed 5 bases, J shed 11 bases, and the junction held 8 bases outside the gene matches. This CDR3 contains 13 residues. Germline V gives CDR1 SGHTA, CDR2 FQGNSA. The DNA of the CDR3 is TGTGCCAGCAGCCGGGACAGGGGCGGAGGGGCTTTCTTT. Its protein product is CASSRDRGGGAFF. The variable domain in full, with the rest retrieved from reference TRBV7-2 and TRBJ1-1, is GAGVSQSPSNKVTEKGKDVELRCDPISGHTALYWYRQSLGQGLEFLIYFQGNSAPDKSGLPSDRFSAERTGGSVSTLTIQRTQQEDSAVYLCASSRDRGGGAFFGQGTRLTVV.